What follows are 32 T cell receptor beta chains derived from one specimen sequenced in a study of response to subunit inactivated influenza vaccine. One entry per CDR3 protein, called by TCRdb with MiXCR from the RT-PCR reads. This sample yields about 180,000 distinct CDR3 sequences, of which about 9% are seen a single time; approximately 10% belongs to the top ten. Sequenced here: non-naive T cells sorted from PBMCs, sampled on the day of vaccination. These receptor sequences come from a man aged 45-60 years who received an inactivated influenza vaccine.

The CDR3 DNA sequence: TGTGCCAGCACCCTGGGACAGGGGAACACTGAAGCTTTCTTT. It specifies CASTLGQGNTEAFF. The chain carries TRBV12-3 or TRBV12-4 and TRBJ1-1; 9 bases fit TRBD1. The CDR3 runs 14 residues. Unmatched junction bases numbered 4, after V lost 7 bases and J lost 1 base.

This clonotype was seen a few times. The chain has TRBV3-1 and TRBJ1-3; no clear D. Trimming removed 4 bases from V and 8 bases from J, with 24 bases in between. This CDR3 contains 17 residues. Germline assignment: CDR1 LGHDT and CDR2 YNNKEL (reference sequence). CDR3 protein: CASSRQPFTLFGDTIYF. The CDR3 nucleotides are TGTGCCAGCAGCCGGCAGCCCTTCACCCTCTTCGGAGACACCATATATTTT.

The gene calls are TRBV7-8 and TRBJ2-1; 7 bases line up with TRBD2. The CDR3 spans 16 residues. Germline V gives CDR1 SGHVS, CDR2 FQNEAQ. V shed 4 bases, J shed 10 bases, and the junction held 16 bases outside the gene matches. In DNA, the CDR3 is TGTGCCAGCAGCTCCGTAGCGGGTAGACCCCCACGGGAGCAGTTCTTC. Translated, it gives CASSSVAGRPPREQFF. The whole variable domain, remainder taken from reference TRBV7-8 and TRBJ2-1, is GAGVSQSPRYKVAKRGQDVALRCDPISGHVSLFWYQQALGQGPEFLTYFQNEAQLDKSGLPSDRFFAERPEGSVSTLKIQRTQQEDSAVYLCASSSVAGRPPREQFFGPGTRLTVL.

This clonotype was observed many times. J is TRBJ1-1 and V is TRBV12-3 or TRBV12-4; 10 nucleotides line up with TRBD1. After removal of 4 bases from V and 2 bases from J, the junction contained 7 bases not matched to a gene. This CDR3 is 16 amino acids long. CDR3 protein: CASSSLTGGINTEAFF. DNA for the CDR3: TGTGCCAGCAGTTCTTTGACAGGGGGCATTAACACTGAAGCTTTCTTT.

The gene calls are TRBV29-1 and TRBJ1-5; 10 bases align to TRBD1. This CDR3 region has 13 residues. The germline gives CDR1 SQVTM, CDR2 ANQGSEA. V lost 5 bases, J lost 7 bases, and 5 bases stayed unmatched. CDR3 bases: TGCAGCGTTTCACAGGGACAGGGGCAGCCCCAGCATTTT. Translated, it gives CSVSQGQGQPQHF.

This clonotype has a count of ten or more. The J gene is TRBJ2-7, the V gene TRBV6-1; 9 bases fit TRBD1. The germline CDR1 and CDR2 sequences are MNHNS and SASEGT. The CDR3 runs to 16 residues. V lost 6 bases to trimming and J lost 2 bases; unmatched junction nucleotides: 11. The CDR3 region has the DNA TGTGCCAGCAGCAAACGACCGGGACAGGGAGCCTACGAGCAGTACTTC. Translated, it gives CASSKRPGQGAYEQYF.

This clonotype was counted between two and nine times. This chain's CDR3 is CASSYMGETQYF. The CDR3 nucleotides are TGTGCCAGCAGCTACATGGGAGAGACCCAGTACTTC. The V gene is TRBV7-8, the J gene TRBJ2-5; D ambiguous. CDR1 and CDR2 from the germline V gene are SGHVS and FQNEAQ. V lost 4 bases, J lost 4 bases, and 7 bases lay in between. The CDR3 consists of 12 residues.

The CDR3 DNA sequence: TGCGCCAGCCCCTCGCCGGGGACCCCCTACGAGCAGTACTTC. Its protein is CASPSPGTPYEQYF. The chain combines TRBV23-1 with TRBJ2-7; D may be TRBD1 or TRBD2 (5 bases each). TRBV23-1 is identified as an open reading frame with a role that is uncertain. CDR3 length: 14 residues. V was shortened by 8 bases and J by 2 bases, with 16 bases between the two germline ends.

The rearrangement joins TRBV20-1 to TRBJ1-5; D is unclear. The CDR3 has 10 amino acids. The V end lost 6 bases, the J end lost 12 bases, and 12 bases lay between the germline ends. Germline CDR1 and CDR2: DFQATT and SNEGSKA (reference sequence). The CDR3 region has the DNA TGCAGTGCCGGGTATAATGTCCAGCATTTT. Encoded protein: CSAGYNVQHF.

This clonotype was picked up a small number of times. The chain links TRBV18 to TRBJ2-5; TRBD1 is a possible D gene (5 bases). CDR3 length: 18 amino acids. Trimming stripped 4 bases from V and 5 bases from J, with 26 bases between. Germline lookup yields CDR1 KGHSH and CDR2 LQKENI. The CDR3: CASSRSQRYKGLEETQYF. CDR3 bases: TGTGCCAGCTCACGTTCCCAGAGGTACAAGGGGCTCGAGGAGACCCAGTACTTC.

The chain is built from TRBV6-1 and TRBJ2-1; 7 bases agree with TRBD1. This CDR3 region has 19 residues. Per the germline V gene, CDR1 is MNHNS and CDR2 is SASEGT. J gave up 0 bases and V 7 bases, and 18 bases lay outside the gene matches. The CDR3 region has the DNA TGTGCCAGCAACCCTGACAGGGTTGGGATGCCGAGCTCCTACAATGAGCAGTTCTTC. This encodes CASNPDRVGMPSSYNEQFF.

The rearrangement links TRBV19 to TRBJ2-1; D gene uncertain. This CDR3 region has 13 residues. The germline gives CDR1 LNHDA, CDR2 SQIVND (reference sequence). Trimming pared 3 bases from V and 6 bases from J, leaving 9 bases between. CDR3 in amino acids: CASSINSFNEQFF. The CDR3 DNA follows: TGTGCCAGTAGTATTAATAGCTTCAATGAGCAGTTCTTC. Full variable domain (missing parts from reference TRBV19 and TRBJ2-1): DGGITQSPKYLFRKEGQNVTLSCEQNLNHDAMYWYRQDPGQGLRLIYYSQIVNDFQKGDIAEGYSVSREKKESFPLTVTSAQKNPTAFYLCASSINSFNEQFFGPGTRLTVL.

Ten or more counts support this clonotype. This sequence joins TRBV5-1 and TRBJ2-5; D not resolved. V lost 4 bases and J lost 2, with 12 bases in between. Germline assignment: CDR1 SGHRS and CDR2 YFSETQ. This CDR3 has 14 amino acids. This chain's CDR3 is CASSPQSRQETQYF. As DNA, the CDR3 is TGCGCCAGCAGCCCGCAGAGCCGTCAAGAGACCCAGTACTTC.

This clonotype was counted many times. The chain couples TRBV27 to TRBJ2-7, with D tentatively TRBD1 (5 bases). In germline, CDR1 is MNHEY, CDR2 SMNVEV (reference sequence). CDR3 size: 14 residues. Trimming took 7 bases from V and 2 from J, leaving 15 bases between them. The CDR3 sequence: CASKKQATAYEQYF. The CDR3 bases are TGTGCCAGCAAAAAACAGGCGACAGCCTACGAGCAGTACTTC.

The chain carries TRBV29-1 and TRBJ2-1; 8 nucleotides align to TRBD1. Trimming cost V 1 base and J 8 bases; bases outside gene matches: 4. This CDR3 has 13 amino acids. CDR1 and CDR2 (germline): SQVTM, ANQGSEA. CDR3 region: CSVEGRQGYEQFF. The CDR3 DNA is TGCAGCGTTGAAGGCCGACAGGGGTATGAGCAGTTCTTC.

This clonotype was seen a few times. V is TRBV7-2 and J is TRBJ2-3; the match to TRBD2 covers 8 bases. This CDR3 contains 15 residues. Per the germline V gene, CDR1 is SGHTA and CDR2 is FQGNSA. V trimming: 5 bases; J trimming: 6 bases; junction bases outside the gene matches: 10. The CDR3 is CASSPLAGPLDTQYF. The CDR3, as DNA: TGTGCCAGCAGCCCTCTAGCGGGCCCGCTGGATACGCAGTATTTT.

This clonotype was detected ten times or more. The V call is TRBV7-8, the J call TRBJ2-1, with 11 bases fitting TRBD2. This CDR3 is built from 16 residues. The ends lost 3 bases at V and 0 bases at J; junction bases unmatched: 1. CDR1 SGHVS and CDR2 FQNEAQ come from the germline V gene. The CDR3 DNA is TGTGCCAGCAGCTTTAGCGGGAGGGTCTCCTACAATGAGCAGTTCTTC. Its translation is CASSFSGRVSYNEQFF.

Ten or more counts support this clonotype. This rearrangement joins TRBV7-9 to TRBJ1-4; 7 bases are a match to TRBD1. Germline V CDR1 and CDR2: SEHNR, FQNEAQ (reference sequence). CDR3 length: 14 amino acids. V lost 1 base, J lost 8 bases, and 4 bases stayed unmatched. CDR3 sequence: CASSLGTGEEKLFF. CDR3 coding DNA: TGTGCCAGCAGCTTAGGCACAGGGGAAGAAAAACTGTTTTTT.

The chain uses TRBV11-1 and TRBJ2-7; 9 bases line up with TRBD1. The trim removed 2 bases at V and 3 bases at J, leaving 5 bases unmatched. Per the germline V gene, CDR1 is SGHAT and CDR2 is FQDESV (reference sequence). There are 15 residues in the CDR3. Here the CDR3 DNA reads TGTGCCAGCAGCTTACGGACAGGGGCGGTCTACGAGCAGTACTTC. This encodes CASSLRTGAVYEQYF.

The CDR3, as DNA: TGTGCCAGCAGCACCGGGACAGGGAGTATCTACGAGCAGTACTTC. Translation: CASSTGTGSIYEQYF. The rearrangement joins TRBV21-1 to TRBJ2-7; TRBD1, as called in the table, went unchecked against the DNA. TRBV21-1 is a recognized pseudogene. CDR3 length: 15 residues.

The chain uses TRBV4-3 and TRBJ1-3; the D is unclear. Trimming stripped 0 bases from V and 3 bases from J, with 9 bases between. CDR3 size: 15 residues. CDR1 LGHNA and CDR2 YSLEER come from the germline V gene. CDR3 in DNA: TGCGCCAGCAGCCAAGATCTTGCCCGTGGAAACACCATATATTTT. Protein sequence: CASSQDLARGNTIYF.

There are many counts of this clonotype. The CDR3 protein is CAISEPTGLSYNEQFF. The DNA for the CDR3 is TGTGCCATCAGTGAGCCGACGGGACTGTCCTACAATGAGCAGTTCTTC. The chain employs TRBV10-3 and TRBJ2-1; D perhaps matches TRBD2 (6 bases). Germline CDR1 ENHRY, CDR2 SYGVKD. Trimming took 2 bases from V and 1 from J, leaving 12 bases between them. CDR3 length equals 16 residues.

There are many counts of this clonotype. The CDR3 nucleotides read TGTGCCAGCTCACCATATTCCAGCCCCACAGATACGCAGTATTTT. It yields the protein CASSPYSSPTDTQYF. The chain is built from TRBV18 and TRBJ2-3; D not resolved. The length of the CDR3 is 15 residues. Germline V gene sequence: CDR1 KGHSH, CDR2 LQKENI. V lost 2 bases and J 2 bases, leaving 11 bases between the germline ends.

The chain carries TRBV7-2 and TRBJ2-5; 8 nucleotides align to TRBD1. The CDR3 has 12 residues. Germline CDR1 and CDR2: SGHTA and FQGNSA. Losses at the gene ends were 1 base for V and 12 bases for J; bases not matched to a gene: 4. The CDR3 loop reads CASSLDDRGKYF. CDR3 nucleotide sequence: TGTGCCAGCAGCTTAGATGACAGGGGAAAGTACTTC.

This clonotype appeared many times. The chain has TRBV7-2 and TRBJ2-3; 7 bases map to TRBD2. The CDR3 contains 14 residues. Germline lookup yields CDR1 SGHTA and CDR2 FQGNSA. V lost 0 bases, J lost 5 bases, and 2 bases stayed unmatched. CDR3 residues: CASSLAGGLDTQYF. CDR3 coding DNA: TGTGCCAGCAGCTTAGCCGGGGGGTTAGATACGCAGTATTTT.

This clonotype has just a few counts. V gene TRBV3-1 combines with J gene TRBJ2-3, with TRBD2 identical over 8 bases. V was clipped by 1 base and J by 0 bases; unmatched bases: 3. Germline V gene data show CDR1 as LGHDT and CDR2 as YNNKEL (reference sequence). This CDR3 contains 16 residues. This chain's CDR3 is CASSQGTSWSTDTQYF. CDR3 bases: TGTGCCAGCAGCCAAGGGACTAGCTGGAGCACAGATACGCAGTATTTT.

The V call is TRBV11-2, the J call TRBJ2-7; tentatively, D is TRBD1 (5 bases). Per the germline V gene, CDR1 is SGHAT and CDR2 is FQNNGV. The CDR3 totals 13 residues. Trimming took off 4 bases at V and 2 bases at J, with 9 bases between the two ends. The CDR3 sequence is CASSSLTAYEQYF. The CDR3 DNA reads TGTGCCAGCAGCTCTCTGACAGCCTACGAGCAGTACTTC.

This clonotype was seen repeatedly, ten times or more. The J gene is TRBJ2-1, the V gene TRBV18; D is unclear. Germline V CDR1 and CDR2: KGHSH, LQKENI. The CDR3 has 13 amino acids. Trimming stripped 1 base from V and 1 base from J, with 2 bases between. The CDR3 protein is CASSPQSYNEQFF. The CDR3 bases are TGTGCCAGCTCACCACAGTCCTACAATGAGCAGTTCTTC.

The chain is built from TRBV28 and TRBJ1-1; TRBD1 matches at 7 bases. The V segment lost 2 bases and the J segment 0 bases; nucleotides outside the gene matches: 6. The CDR3 is 16 residues long. CDR1 and CDR2 (germline): MDHEN, SYDVKM. The CDR3 is CASSLGDSGMNTEAFF. Written as DNA, the CDR3 is TGTGCCAGCAGTTTAGGGGACAGCGGGATGAACACTGAAGCTTTCTTT.

In its sample, this clonotype was seen a few times. V usage is TRBV7-8 and J usage is TRBJ2-1; D gene ambiguous. The CDR3 contains 13 residues. The germline V gene has CDR1 SGHVS and CDR2 FQNEAQ. V gave up 5 bases and J gave up 7 bases, with 12 bases separating them. CDR3 protein: CASSPRVGNEQFF. CDR3 nucleotides: TGTGCCAGCAGCCCCCGGGTGGGTAATGAGCAGTTCTTC.

The rearrangement joins TRBV7-9 to TRBJ2-5; D not certain. CDR3 size: 14 residues. V lost 1 base to trimming and J lost 2 bases, with 8 bases between them. The germline V gene has CDR1 SEHNR and CDR2 FQNEAQ (reference sequence). Here the CDR3 DNA reads TGTGCCAGCAGCTTAGTGTTGGGGCAAGAGACCCAGTACTTC. It encodes CASSLVLGQETQYF.

This clonotype showed up many times. The chain uses TRBV7-8 and TRBJ2-7; unclear D gene. Germline assignment: CDR1 SGHVS and CDR2 FQNEAQ. The CDR3 consists of 13 residues. Trimming stripped 1 base from V and 2 bases from J, with 6 bases between. Here the CDR3 DNA reads TGTGCCAGCAGCTTAGTTGAGCCCTACGAGCAGTACTTC. Translating it yields CASSLVEPYEQYF. The whole variable domain, filled in from reference TRBV7-8 and TRBJ2-7, reads GAGVSQSPRYKVAKRGQDVALRCDPISGHVSLFWYQQALGQGPEFLTYFQNEAQLDKSGLPSDRFFAERPEGSVSTLKIQRTQQEDSAVYLCASSLVEPYEQYFGPGTRLTVT.